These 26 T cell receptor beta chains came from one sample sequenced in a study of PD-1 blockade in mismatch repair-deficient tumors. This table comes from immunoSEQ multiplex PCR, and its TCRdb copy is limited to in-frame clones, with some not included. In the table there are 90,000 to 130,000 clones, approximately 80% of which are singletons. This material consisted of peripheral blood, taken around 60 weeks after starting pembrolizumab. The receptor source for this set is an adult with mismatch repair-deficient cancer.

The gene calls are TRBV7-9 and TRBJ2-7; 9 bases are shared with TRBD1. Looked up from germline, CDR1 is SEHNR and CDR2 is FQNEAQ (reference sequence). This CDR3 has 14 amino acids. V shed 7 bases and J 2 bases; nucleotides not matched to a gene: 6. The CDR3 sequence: CASNRGQGAYEQYF. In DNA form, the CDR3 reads TGTGCCAGCAACCGGGGACAGGGTGCCTACGAGCAGTACTTC.

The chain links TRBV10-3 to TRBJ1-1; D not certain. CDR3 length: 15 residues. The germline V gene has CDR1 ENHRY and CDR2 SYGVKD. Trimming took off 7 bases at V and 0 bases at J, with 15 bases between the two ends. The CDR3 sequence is CAITDPASLNTEAFF. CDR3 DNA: TGTGCCATCACCGACCCCGCTAGTTTGAACACTGAAGCTTTCTTT.

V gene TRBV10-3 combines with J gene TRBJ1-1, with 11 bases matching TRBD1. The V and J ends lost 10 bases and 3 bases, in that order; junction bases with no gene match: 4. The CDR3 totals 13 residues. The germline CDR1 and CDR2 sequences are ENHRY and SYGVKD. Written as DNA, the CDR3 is TGTGCCACCGGGACAGGGGGGTACACTGAAGCTTTCTTT. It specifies CATGTGGYTEAFF.

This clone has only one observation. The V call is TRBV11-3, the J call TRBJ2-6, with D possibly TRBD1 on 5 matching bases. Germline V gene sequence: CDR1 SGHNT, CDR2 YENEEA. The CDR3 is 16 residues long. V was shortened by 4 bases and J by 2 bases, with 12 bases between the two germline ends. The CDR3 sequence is CASSWGPLAGANVLTF. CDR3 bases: TGTGCCAGCAGCTGGGGCCCCTTAGCTGGGGCCAACGTCCTGACTTTC. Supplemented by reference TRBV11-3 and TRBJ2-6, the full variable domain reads EAGVVQSPRYKIIEKKQPVAFWCNPISGHNTLYWYLQNLGQGPELLIRYENEEAVDDSQLPKDRFSAERLKGVDSTLKIQPAELGDSAVYLCASSWGPLAGANVLTFGAGSRLTVL.

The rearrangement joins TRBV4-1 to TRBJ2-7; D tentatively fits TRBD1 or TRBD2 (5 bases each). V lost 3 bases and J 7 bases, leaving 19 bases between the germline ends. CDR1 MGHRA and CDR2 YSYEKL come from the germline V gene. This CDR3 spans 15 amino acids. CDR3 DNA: TGCGCCAGCAGCCAGTTACCGGGACCTTCGGGGGAGCAGTACTTC. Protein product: CASSQLPGPSGEQYF.

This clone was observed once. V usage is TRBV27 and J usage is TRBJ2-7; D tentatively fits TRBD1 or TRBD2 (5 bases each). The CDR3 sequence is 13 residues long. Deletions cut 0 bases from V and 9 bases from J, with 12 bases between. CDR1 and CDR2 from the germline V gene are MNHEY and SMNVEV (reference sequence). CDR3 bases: TGTGCCAGCAGTTTATCGGCTGGGGACGGGCAGTACTTC. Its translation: CASSLSAGDGQYF.

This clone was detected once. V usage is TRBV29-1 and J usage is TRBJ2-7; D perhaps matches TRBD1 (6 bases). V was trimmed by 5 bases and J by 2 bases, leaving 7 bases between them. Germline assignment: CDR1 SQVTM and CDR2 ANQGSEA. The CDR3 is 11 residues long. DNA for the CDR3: TGCAGCGTTAGGGGGACCTACGAGCAGTACTTC. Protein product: CSVRGTYEQYF.

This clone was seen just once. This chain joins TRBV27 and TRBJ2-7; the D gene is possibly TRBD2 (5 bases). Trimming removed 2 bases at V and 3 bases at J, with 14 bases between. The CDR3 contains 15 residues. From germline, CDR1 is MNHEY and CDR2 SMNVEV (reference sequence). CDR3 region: CASSLIRTGIYEQYF. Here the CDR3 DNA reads TGTGCCAGCAGTTTAATTCGGACGGGGATCTACGAGCAGTACTTC.

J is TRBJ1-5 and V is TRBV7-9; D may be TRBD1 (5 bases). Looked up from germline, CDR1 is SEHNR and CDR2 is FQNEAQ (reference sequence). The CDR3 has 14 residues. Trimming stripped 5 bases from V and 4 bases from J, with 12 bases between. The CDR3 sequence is CASSSEGENQPQHF. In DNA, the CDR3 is TGTGCCAGCAGCAGTGAAGGGGAAAATCAGCCCCAGCATTTT.

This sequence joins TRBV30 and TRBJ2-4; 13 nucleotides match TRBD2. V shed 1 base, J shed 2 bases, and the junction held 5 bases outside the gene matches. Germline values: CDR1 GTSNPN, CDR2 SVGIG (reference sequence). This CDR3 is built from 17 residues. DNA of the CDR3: TGTGCCTGGAGTGCCCCGGGACTAGCGGGATCCAAAAACATTCAGTACTTC. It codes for CAWSAPGLAGSKNIQYF.

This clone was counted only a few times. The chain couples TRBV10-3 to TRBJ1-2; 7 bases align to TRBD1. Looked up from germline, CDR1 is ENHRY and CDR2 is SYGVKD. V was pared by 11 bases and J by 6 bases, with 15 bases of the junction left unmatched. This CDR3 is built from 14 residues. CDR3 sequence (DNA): TGTGCCGTAGGACAGGACACAACTGTCCATGGCTACACCTTC. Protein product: CAVGQDTTVHGYTF.

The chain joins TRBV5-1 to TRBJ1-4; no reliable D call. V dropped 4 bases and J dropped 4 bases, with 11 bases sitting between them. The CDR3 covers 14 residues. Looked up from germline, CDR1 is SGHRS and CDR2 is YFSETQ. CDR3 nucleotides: TGCGCCAGCAGCCCCCGGGCCAATAATGAAAAACTGTTTTTT. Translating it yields CASSPRANNEKLFF.

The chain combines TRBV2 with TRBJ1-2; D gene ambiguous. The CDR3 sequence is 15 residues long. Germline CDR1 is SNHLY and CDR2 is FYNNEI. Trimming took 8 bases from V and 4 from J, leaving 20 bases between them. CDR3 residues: CASGERAAKSYGYTF. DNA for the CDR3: TGTGCCAGCGGGGAGAGAGCAGCCAAATCCTATGGCTACACCTTC.

CDR3 protein: CASSSTWSGGYYEQYF. The DNA of the CDR3 is TGTGCCAGCAGTTCAACGTGGTCGGGAGGGTACTACGAGCAGTACTTC. This sequence joins TRBV5-5 and TRBJ2-7, with 8 bases aligning to TRBD2. The J segment lost 3 bases and the V segment lost 5 bases, leaving 13 bases of the junction unmatched. This CDR3 is 16 amino acids long. Germline CDR1 and CDR2: SGHKS and YYEKEE (reference sequence).

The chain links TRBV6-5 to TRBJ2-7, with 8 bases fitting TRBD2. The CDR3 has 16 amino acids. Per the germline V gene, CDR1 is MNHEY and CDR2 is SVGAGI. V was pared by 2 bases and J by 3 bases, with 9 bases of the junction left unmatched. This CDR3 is CASSYGLAGRLYEQYF. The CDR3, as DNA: TGTGCCAGCAGTTACGGGCTAGCGGGTCGACTCTACGAGCAGTACTTC.

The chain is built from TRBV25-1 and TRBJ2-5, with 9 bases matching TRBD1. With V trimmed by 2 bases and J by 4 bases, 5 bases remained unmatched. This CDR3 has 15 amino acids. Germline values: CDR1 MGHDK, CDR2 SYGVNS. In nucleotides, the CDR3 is TGTGCCAGCAGTGAAGCGGACAGGGGTAGAGAGACCCAGTACTTC. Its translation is CASSEADRGRETQYF.

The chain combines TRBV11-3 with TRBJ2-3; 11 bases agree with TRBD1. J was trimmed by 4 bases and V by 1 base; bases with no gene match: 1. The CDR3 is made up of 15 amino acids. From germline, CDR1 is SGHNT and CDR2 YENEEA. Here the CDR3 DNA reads TGTGCCAGCAGCTTAGTGGGACAGGGGGCAGATACGCAGTATTTT. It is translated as CASSLVGQGADTQYF.

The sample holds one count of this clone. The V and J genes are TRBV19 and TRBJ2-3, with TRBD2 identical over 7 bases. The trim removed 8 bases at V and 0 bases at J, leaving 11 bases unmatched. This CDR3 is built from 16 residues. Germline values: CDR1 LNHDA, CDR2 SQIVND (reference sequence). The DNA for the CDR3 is TGTGCCAGTGGAACCATTCCGGGGGGTAGCACAGATACGCAGTATTTT. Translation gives CASGTIPGGSTDTQYF. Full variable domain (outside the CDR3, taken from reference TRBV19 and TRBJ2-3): DGGITQSPKYLFRKEGQNVTLSCEQNLNHDAMYWYRQDPGQGLRLIYYSQIVNDFQKGDIAEGYSVSREKKESFPLTVTSAQKNPTAFYLCASGTIPGGSTDTQYFGPGTRLTVL.

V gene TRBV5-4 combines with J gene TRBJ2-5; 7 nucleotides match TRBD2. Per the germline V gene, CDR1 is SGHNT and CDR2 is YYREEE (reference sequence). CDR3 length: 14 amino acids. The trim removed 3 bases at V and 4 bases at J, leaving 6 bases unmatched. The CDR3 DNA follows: TGTGCCAGCAGCTATGACACGGGAGGAGAGACCCAGTACTTC. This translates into CASSYDTGGETQYF.

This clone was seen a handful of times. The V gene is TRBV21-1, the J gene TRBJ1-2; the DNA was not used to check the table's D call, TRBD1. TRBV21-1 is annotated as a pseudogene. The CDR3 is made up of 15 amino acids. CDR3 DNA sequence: TGTGCCAGCAGCACCTCAGGGGGCTCGAACTATGGCTACACCTTC. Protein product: CASSTSGGSNYGYTF.

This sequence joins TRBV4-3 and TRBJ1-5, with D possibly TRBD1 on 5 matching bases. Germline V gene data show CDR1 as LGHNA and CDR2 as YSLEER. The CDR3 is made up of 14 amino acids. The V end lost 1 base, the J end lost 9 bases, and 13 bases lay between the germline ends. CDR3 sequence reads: CASSQGRGSGPQHF. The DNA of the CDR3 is TGCGCCAGCAGCCAAGGGCGGGGGTCAGGGCCCCAGCATTTT.

CDR3 bases: TGTGCCAGCAGTGAAAGACAGGGTTACACTGAAGCTTTCTTT. This gives the protein CASSERQGYTEAFF. This sequence joins TRBV6-1 and TRBJ1-1, with 7 bases aligning to TRBD1. CDR1 is MNHNS, CDR2 SASEGT, per germline. The V gene end was trimmed by 2 bases and the J gene end by 3 bases; junction bases not matched to a gene: 3. This CDR3 region has 14 residues.

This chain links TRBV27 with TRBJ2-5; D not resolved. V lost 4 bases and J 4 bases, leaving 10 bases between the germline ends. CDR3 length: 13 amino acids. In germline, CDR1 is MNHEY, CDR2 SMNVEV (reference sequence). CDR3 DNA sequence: TGTGCCAGCAGTTGGTATTATGGAGAGACCCAGTACTTC. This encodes CASSWYYGETQYF.

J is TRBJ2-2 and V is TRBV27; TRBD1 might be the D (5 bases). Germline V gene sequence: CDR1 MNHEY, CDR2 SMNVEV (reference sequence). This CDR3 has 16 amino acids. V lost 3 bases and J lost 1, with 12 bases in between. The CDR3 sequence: CASSFRTNQNTGELFF. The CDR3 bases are TGTGCCAGCAGTTTCCGGACAAACCAGAACACCGGGGAGCTGTTTTTT.

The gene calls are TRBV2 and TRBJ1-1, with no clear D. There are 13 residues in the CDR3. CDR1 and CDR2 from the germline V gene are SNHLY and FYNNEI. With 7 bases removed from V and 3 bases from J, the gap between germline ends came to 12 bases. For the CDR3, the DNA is TGTGCCAGCATCCGTACTCGGGACACTGAAGCTTTCTTT. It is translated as CASIRTRDTEAFF.

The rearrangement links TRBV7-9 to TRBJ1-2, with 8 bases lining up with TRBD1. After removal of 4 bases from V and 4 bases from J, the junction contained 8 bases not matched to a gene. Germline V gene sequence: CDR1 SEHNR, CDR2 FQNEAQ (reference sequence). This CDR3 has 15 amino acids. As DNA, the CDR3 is TGTGCCAGCAGCTCCGGGACAGGTGGCTTCTATGGCTACACCTTC. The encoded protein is CASSSGTGGFYGYTF.